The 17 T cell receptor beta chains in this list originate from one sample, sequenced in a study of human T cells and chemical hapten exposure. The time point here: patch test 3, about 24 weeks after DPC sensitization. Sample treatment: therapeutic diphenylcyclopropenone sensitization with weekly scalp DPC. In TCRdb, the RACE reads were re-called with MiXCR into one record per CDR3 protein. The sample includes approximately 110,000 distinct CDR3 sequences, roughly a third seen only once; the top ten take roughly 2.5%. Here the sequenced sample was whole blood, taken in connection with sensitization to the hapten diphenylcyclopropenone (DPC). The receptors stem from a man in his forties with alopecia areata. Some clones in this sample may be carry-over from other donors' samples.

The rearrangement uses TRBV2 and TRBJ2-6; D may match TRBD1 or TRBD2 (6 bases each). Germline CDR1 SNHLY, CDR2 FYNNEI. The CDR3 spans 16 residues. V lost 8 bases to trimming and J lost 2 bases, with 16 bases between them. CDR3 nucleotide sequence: TGTGCCAGCGCTAGGGGGGATCTCCCTGGGGCCAACGTCCTGACTTTC. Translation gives CASARGDLPGANVLTF.

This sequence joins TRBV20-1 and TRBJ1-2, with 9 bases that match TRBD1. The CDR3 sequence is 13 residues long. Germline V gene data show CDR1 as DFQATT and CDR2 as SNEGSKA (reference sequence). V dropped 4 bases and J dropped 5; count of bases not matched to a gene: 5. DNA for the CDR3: TGCAGTGCTAAACAGGGGGCGGGTTATGGCTACACCTTC. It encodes CSAKQGAGYGYTF.

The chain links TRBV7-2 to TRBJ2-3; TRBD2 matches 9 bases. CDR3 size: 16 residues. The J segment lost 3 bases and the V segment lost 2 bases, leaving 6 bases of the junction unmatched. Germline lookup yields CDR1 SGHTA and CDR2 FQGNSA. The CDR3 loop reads CASSLSSGKMTDTQYF. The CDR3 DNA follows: TGTGCCAGCAGCTTATCTAGCGGGAAGATGACAGATACGCAGTATTTT.

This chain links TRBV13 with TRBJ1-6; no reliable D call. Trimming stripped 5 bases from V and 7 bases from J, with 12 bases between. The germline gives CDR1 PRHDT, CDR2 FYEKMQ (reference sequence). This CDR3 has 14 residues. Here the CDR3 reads CASSRPPWNSPLHF. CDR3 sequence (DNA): TGTGCCAGCAGCCGGCCCCCATGGAATTCACCCCTCCACTTT. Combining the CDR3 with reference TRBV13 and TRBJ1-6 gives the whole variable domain AAGVIQSPRHLIKEKRETATLKCYPIPRHDTVYWYQQGPGQDPQFLISFYEKMQSDKGSIPDRFSAQQFSDYHSELNMSSLELGDSALYFCASSRPPWNSPLHFGNGTRLTVT.

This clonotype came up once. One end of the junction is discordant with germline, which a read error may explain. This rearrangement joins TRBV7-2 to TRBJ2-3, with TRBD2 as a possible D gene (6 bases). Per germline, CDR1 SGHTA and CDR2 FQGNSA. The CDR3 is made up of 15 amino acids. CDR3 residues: CAGSLEWDFSDTQYF. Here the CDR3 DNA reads TGTGCCGGCAGCTTAGAGTGGGACTTCTCAGATACGCAGTATTTT.

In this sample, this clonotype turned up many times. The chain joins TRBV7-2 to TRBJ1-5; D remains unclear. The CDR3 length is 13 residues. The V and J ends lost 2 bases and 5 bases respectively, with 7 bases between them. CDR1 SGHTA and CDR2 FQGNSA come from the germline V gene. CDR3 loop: CASSLLIDQPQHF. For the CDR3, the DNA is TGTGCCAGCAGCTTATTGATCGATCAGCCCCAGCATTTT.

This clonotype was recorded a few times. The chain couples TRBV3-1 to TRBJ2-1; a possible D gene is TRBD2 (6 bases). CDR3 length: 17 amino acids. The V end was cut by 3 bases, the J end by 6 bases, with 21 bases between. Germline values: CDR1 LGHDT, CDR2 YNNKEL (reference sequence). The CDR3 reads CASSHRLGTQSINEQFF. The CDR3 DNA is TGTGCCAGCAGCCACAGACTAGGGACGCAGTCAATCAATGAGCAGTTCTTC.

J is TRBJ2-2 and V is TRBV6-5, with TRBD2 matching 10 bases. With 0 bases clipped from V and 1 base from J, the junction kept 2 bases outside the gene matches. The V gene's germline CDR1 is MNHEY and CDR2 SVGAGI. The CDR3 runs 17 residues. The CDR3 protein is CASSYSIAGGNTGELFF. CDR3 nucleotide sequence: TGTGCCAGCAGTTACTCGATAGCGGGAGGGAACACCGGGGAGCTGTTTTTT.

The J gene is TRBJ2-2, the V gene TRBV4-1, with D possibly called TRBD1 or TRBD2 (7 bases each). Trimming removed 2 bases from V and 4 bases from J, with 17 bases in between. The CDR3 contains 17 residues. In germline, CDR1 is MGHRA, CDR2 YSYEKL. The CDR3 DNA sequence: TGCGCCAGCAGCCAACTCCCAGGGGGACTAAGCACCGGGGAGCTGTTTTTT. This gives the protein CASSQLPGGLSTGELFF.

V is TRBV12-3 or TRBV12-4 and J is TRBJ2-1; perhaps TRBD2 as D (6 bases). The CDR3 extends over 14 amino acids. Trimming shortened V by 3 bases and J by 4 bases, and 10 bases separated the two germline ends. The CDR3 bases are TGTGCCAGCAGTTTCACCGGACTATACAATGAGCAGTTCTTC. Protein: CASSFTGLYNEQFF.

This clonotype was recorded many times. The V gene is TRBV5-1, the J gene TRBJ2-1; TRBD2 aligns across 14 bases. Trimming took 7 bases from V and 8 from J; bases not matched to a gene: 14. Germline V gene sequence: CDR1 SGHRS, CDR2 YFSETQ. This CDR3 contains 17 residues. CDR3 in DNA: TGCGCCAGCGGGAAGTTGGGGACTAGCGGGAGTACCGATGAGCAGTTCTTC. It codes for CASGKLGTSGSTDEQFF.

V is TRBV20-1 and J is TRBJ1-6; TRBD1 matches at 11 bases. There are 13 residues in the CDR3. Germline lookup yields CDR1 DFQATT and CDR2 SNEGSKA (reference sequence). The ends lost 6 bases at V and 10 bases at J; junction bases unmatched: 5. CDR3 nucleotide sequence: TGCAGTGCCCGGGGACAGGGGGAATCACCCCTCCACTTT. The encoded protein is CSARGQGESPLHF.

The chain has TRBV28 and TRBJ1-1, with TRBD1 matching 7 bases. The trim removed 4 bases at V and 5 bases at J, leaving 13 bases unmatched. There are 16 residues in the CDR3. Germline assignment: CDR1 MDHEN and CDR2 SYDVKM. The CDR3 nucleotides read TGTGCCAGCAGTTCTCTCGGAACAGCACAGGGGACTGAAGCTTTCTTT. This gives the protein CASSSLGTAQGTEAFF.

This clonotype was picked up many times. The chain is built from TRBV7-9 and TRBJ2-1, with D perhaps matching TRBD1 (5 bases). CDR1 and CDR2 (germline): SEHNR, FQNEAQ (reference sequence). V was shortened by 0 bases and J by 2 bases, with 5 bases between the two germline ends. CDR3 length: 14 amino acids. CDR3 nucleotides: TGTGCCAGCAGCTTAGCAGGGGCCTACAATGAGCAGTTCTTC. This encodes CASSLAGAYNEQFF.

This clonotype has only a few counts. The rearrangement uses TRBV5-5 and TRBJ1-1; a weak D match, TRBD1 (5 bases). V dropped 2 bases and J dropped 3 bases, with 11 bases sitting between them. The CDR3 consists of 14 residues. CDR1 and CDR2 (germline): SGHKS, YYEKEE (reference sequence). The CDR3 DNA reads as TGTGCCAGCAGCTTCAGGGATGTGGACACTGAAGCTTTCTTT. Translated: CASSFRDVDTEAFF.

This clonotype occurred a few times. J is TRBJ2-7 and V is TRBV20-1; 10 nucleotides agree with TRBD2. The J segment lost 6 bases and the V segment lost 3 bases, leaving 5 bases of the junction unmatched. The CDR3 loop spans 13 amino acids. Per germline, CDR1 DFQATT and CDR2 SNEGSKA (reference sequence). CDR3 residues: CSARVLAGVEQYF. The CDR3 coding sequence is TGCAGTGCTAGGGTTCTAGCGGGAGTCGAGCAGTACTTC.

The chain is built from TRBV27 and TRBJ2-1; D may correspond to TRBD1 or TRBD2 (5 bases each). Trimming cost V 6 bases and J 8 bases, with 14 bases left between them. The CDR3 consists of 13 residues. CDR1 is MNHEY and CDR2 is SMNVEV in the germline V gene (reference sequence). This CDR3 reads CASRRGDRYEQFF. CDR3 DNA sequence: TGTGCCAGCAGACGGGGCGACCGGTATGAGCAGTTCTTC.